The 15 T cell receptor beta chains reported below all come from one sample, sequenced in a study of identical twins. TCRdb reprocessed the 5' RACE reads with MiXCR, giving one entry per CDR3 protein. Here the sample spans roughly 1.6 million distinct CDR3 sequences, around 29% being singletons. The sample taken for sequencing was cord blood. The receptors stem from a newborn girl in good health.

In this sample, this clonotype turned up once. A read error may explain this, as a much larger clone is one base away. The CDR3 spells CASSQEESYEQYF. Here the CDR3 DNA reads TGTGCCAGCAGCCAAGAGGAGTCCTACGAGCAGTACTTC. The chain carries TRBV3-1 and TRBJ2-7; no firm D call. The CDR3 has 13 residues. The germline V and J ends were trimmed by 0 bases and 1 base, with 4 bases remaining between them. Germline loops: CDR1 LGHDT, CDR2 YNNKEL (reference sequence).

This clonotype came up once. The chain employs TRBV20-1 and TRBJ2-7; D perhaps matches TRBD2 (6 bases). The CDR3 runs to 16 residues. The V and J ends lost 6 bases and 7 bases respectively, with 28 bases between them. The V gene's germline CDR1 is DFQATT and CDR2 SNEGSKA (reference sequence). CDR3 in amino acids: CSAPRSPRLDYNEQYF. Here the CDR3 DNA reads TGCAGTGCGCCCCGTTCGCCCAGGCTGGACTACAATGAGCAGTACTTC.

CDR3 protein: CASSRLAGVGADTQYF. The CDR3 DNA follows: TGTGCCAGCAGCCGTTTAGCGGGGGTAGGAGCAGATACGCAGTATTTT. The chain uses TRBV3-1 and TRBJ2-3; 9 nucleotides agree with TRBD2. The CDR3 loop spans 16 amino acids. Germline lookup yields CDR1 LGHDT and CDR2 YNNKEL (reference sequence). V lost 4 bases, J lost 4 bases, and 9 bases stayed unmatched.

The V call is TRBV2, the J call TRBJ2-7; TRBD2 aligns across 10 bases. Germline CDR1 is SNHLY and CDR2 is FYNNEI. This CDR3 region has 17 residues. Trimming cost V 1 base and J 7 bases; bases outside gene matches: 13. The chain's CDR3 is CASSEDGSGRKFNEQYF. The CDR3, as DNA: TGTGCCAGCAGTGAAGATGGTAGCGGGAGGAAATTCAATGAGCAGTACTTC. Supplemented by reference TRBV2 and TRBJ2-7, the full variable domain reads EPEVTQTPSHQVTQMGQEVILRCVPISNHLYFYWYRQILGQKVEFLVSFYNNEISEKSEIFDDQFSVERPDGSNFTLKIRSTKLEDSAMYFCASSEDGSGRKFNEQYFGPGTRLTVT.

Regarding this clonotype: With a much larger clone just one base away, this may be a read error. Written as DNA, the CDR3 is TGCAGCGCGACACTAGAGAACTACGGGCAGTACTTC. Protein: CSATLENYGQYF. V usage is TRBV29-1 and J usage is TRBJ2-7; maybe TRBD2 (5 bases). CDR3 length: 12 amino acids. CDR1 SQVTM and CDR2 ANQGSEA come from the germline V gene.

The chain joins TRBV29-1 to TRBJ2-2; D call uncertain. CDR3 length: 12 amino acids. From germline, CDR1 is SQVTM and CDR2 ANQGSEA. Trimming took 4 bases from V and 6 from J, leaving 9 bases between them. The CDR3 sequence: CSVVRAPGELFF. The CDR3 bases are TGCAGCGTTGTAAGAGCGCCCGGGGAGCTGTTTTTT.

This clonotype turned up a few times. This chain connects TRBV20-1 to TRBJ1-1; the D is unclear. Germline CDR1 and CDR2: DFQATT and SNEGSKA (reference sequence). Between the trimmed V and J ends, which lost 6 bases and 10 bases, there was a span of 21 bases. The CDR3 totals 13 residues. CDR3 DNA sequence: TGCAGTGCCGAAATTACCCACCTGGTTTCAGCTTTCTTT. Its translation: CSAEITHLVSAFF.

This clonotype was observed a few times. The chain joins TRBV7-2 to TRBJ2-3; D gene uncertain. Germline-derived CDR1 and CDR2 are SGHTA and FQGNSA. The CDR3 length is 14 residues. Trimming stripped 5 bases from V and 0 bases from J, with 9 bases between. CDR3 DNA sequence: TGTGCCAGCAGCCTTGATATGAGCACAGATACGCAGTATTTT. Protein product: CASSLDMSTDTQYF.

The chain has TRBV20-1 and TRBJ1-3, with D unresolved. The CDR3 contains 15 residues. Per the germline V gene, CDR1 is DFQATT and CDR2 is SNEGSKA (reference sequence). Trimming pared 0 bases from V and 0 bases from J, leaving 9 bases between. The CDR3 reads CSARDDGVSGNTIYF. The CDR3 DNA sequence: TGCAGTGCTAGAGATGATGGGGTCTCTGGAAACACCATATATTTT.

This clonotype turned up a few times. The V gene is TRBV5-6, the J gene TRBJ2-1; perhaps TRBD2 as D (5 bases). Germline loops: CDR1 SGHDT, CDR2 YYEEEE. The length of the CDR3 is 16 residues. Trimming shortened V by 4 bases and J by 0 bases, and 14 bases separated the two germline ends. The CDR3 sequence: CASSQDFSSSYNEQFF. The CDR3 DNA follows: TGTGCCAGCAGCCAGGACTTCTCGAGCTCCTACAATGAGCAGTTCTTC.

This rearrangement joins TRBV5-1 to TRBJ2-5; 10 positions agree with TRBD1. V gave up 6 bases and J gave up 9 bases; unmatched junction bases: 23. The CDR3 runs to 18 residues. Germline V gene sequence: CDR1 SGHRS, CDR2 YFSETQ. The CDR3 DNA reads as TGCGCCAGCAATAGGGACAGGGGAGGCCTTAACCCAGAAGCGGCCCAGTACTTC. Protein sequence: CASNRDRGGLNPEAAQYF.

The chain has TRBV20-1 and TRBJ2-5; TRBD1 might be the D (7 bases). The length of the CDR3 is 12 residues. Germline V gives CDR1 DFQATT, CDR2 SNEGSKA (reference sequence). The germline V and J ends were trimmed by 1 base and 11 bases, with 14 bases remaining between them. The CDR3 DNA reads TGCAGTGCTAGAGGGGTCGGGGGACAGCAGTACTTC. It is translated as CSARGVGGQQYF.

V and J are TRBV10-3 and TRBJ2-5; weak D call: TRBD1 (6 bases). Trimming removed 1 base at V and 5 bases at J, with 14 bases between. There are 15 residues in the CDR3. The germline gives CDR1 ENHRY, CDR2 SYGVKD. The CDR3 DNA sequence: TGTGCCATCAGTGAGTTAACAGGGAAGGGGGAGACCCAGTACTTC. It translates to CAISELTGKGETQYF.

The chain employs TRBV21-1 and TRBJ2-7; TRBD1 is the table's D call, not checked against the DNA. TRBV21-1 is listed as a pseudogene. This CDR3 comprises 13 residues. The CDR3, as DNA: TGTGCCAGCTCCGAGGACAGGAACTACGAGCAGTACTTC. Amino acid sequence: CASSEDRNYEQYF.

DNA of the CDR3: TGTGCCAGCAGTTTATATTCAGGGGGGAACACCGGGGAGCTGTTTTTT. Protein product: CASSLYSGGNTGELFF. J is TRBJ2-2 and V is TRBV12-3 or TRBV12-4, with TRBD1 identical over 7 bases. This CDR3 contains 16 residues. V trimming: 2 bases; J trimming: 1 base; junction bases outside the gene matches: 4.